This TCR beta chain came from a study of blood T cell repertoires in COVID-19. On the study more broadly: T cells, B-cell-depleted T cells, or PBMCs provided the cDNA or gDNA that served as material.

Authors' processing steps: Scientists estimated how many nucleated cells there were by amplifying reference gene primers. Profiling relied on immunoSEQ multiplex PCR, and the TCRdb table lists in-frame clones only, not all of them. From that table come the V and J calls and clone size; the DNA was used to work out D and trimming. Here the sample spans roughly 200,000 clones, about 80% being singletons. Germline V gives CDR1 KGHDR, CDR2 SFDVKD. V was clipped by 3 bases and J by 6 bases, with 16 bases between them. This CDR3 contains 15 residues. A few counts support this clone. This sequence joins TRBV24-1 and TRBJ1-1, with D hard to call. The sequence came from a woman in her sixties or seventies with COVID-19, enrolled during active disease. Sequencing was done on a sample of peripheral blood. The CDR3 sequence is CATSDPRTMPPEAFF. The CDR3 nucleotides are TGTGCCACCAGTGATCCTCGGACTATGCCCCCTGAAGCTTTCTTT.